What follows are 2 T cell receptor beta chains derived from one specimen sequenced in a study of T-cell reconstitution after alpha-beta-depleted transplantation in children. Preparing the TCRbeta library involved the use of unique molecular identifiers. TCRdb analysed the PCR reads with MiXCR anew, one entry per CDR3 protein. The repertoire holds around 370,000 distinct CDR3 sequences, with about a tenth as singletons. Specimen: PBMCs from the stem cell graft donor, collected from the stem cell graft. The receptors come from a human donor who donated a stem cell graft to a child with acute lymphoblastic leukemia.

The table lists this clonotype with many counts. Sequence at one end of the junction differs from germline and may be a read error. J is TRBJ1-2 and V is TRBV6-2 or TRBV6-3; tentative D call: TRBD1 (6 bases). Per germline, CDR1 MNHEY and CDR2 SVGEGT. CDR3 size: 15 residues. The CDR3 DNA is TGTGCCAGCAGTCACTCCGGGGCGGGACAAAGTGGCTACACCTTC. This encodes CASSHSGAGQSGYTF.

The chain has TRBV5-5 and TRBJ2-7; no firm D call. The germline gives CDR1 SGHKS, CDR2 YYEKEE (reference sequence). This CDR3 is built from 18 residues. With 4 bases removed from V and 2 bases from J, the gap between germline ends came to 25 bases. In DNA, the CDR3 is TGTGCCAGCAGCGTTCAGTTTGCAGCCAATCCCGCCCCCTACGAGCAGTACTTC. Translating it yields CASSVQFAANPAPYEQYF.